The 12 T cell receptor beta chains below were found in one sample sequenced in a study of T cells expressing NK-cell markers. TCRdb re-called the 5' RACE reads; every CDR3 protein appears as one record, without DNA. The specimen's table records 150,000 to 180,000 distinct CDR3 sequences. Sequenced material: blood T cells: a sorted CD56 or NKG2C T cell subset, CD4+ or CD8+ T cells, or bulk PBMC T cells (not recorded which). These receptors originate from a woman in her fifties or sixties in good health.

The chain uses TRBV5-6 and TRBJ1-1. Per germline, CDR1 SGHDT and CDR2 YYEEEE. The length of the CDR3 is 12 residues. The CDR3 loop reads CASSSGYTEAFF.

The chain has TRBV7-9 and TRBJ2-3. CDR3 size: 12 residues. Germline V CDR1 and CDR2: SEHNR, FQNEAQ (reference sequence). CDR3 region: CASSFNTDTQYF.

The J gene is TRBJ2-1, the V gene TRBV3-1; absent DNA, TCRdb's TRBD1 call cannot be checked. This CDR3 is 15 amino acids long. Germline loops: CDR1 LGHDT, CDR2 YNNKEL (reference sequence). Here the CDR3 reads CASSHEGGRDNEQFF.

Here the CDR3 reads CASSILGPALEQYF. This chain links TRBV27 with TRBJ2-7. In germline, CDR1 is MNHEY, CDR2 SMNVEV (reference sequence). The CDR3 is made up of 14 amino acids.

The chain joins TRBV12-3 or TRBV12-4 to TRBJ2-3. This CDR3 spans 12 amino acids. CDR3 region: CASSPVADTQYF.

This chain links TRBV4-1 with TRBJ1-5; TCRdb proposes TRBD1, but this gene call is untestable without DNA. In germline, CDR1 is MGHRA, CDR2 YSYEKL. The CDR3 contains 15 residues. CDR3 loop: CASSQSPGSNQPQHF.

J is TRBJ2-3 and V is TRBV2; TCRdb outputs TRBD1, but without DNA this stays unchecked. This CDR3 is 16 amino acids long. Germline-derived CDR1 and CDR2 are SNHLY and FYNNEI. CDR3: CASSEATGWWGDTQYF.

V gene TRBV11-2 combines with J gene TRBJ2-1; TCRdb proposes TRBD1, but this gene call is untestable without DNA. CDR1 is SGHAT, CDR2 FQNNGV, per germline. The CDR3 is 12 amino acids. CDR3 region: CASSLAGTGVFF.

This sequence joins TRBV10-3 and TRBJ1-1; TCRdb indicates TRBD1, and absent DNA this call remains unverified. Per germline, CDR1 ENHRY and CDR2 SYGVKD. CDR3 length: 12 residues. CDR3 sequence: CAISESDKGAFF.

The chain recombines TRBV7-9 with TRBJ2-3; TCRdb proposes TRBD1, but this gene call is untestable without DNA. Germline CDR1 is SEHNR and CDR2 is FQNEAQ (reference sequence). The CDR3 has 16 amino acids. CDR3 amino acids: CASSHYQGLSADTQYF.

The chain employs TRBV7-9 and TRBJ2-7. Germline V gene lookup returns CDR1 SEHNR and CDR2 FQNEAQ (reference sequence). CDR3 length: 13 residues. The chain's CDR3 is CASSLPGTYEQYF.

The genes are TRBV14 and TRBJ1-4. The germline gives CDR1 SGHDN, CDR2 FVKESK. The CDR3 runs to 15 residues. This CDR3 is CASSQHQGRDEKLFF.